Listed below are T cell receptor beta chains from one sample, sequenced in a study of OX40 agonist ivuxolimab in advanced cancers. Sequenced by immunoSEQ multiplex PCR; TCRdb stores in-frame clones only, minus some. The sample carries about 55,000 clones, around nine tenths recorded once. The sequences come from CD4+ or CD8+ T cells sorted from blood, collected in a trial of the OX40 agonist ivuxolimab. Source of these receptors: an adult with an advanced solid tumor such as melanoma, head and neck, liver or kidney cancer. Each CDR3 is given with its conserved first and last residue. The D gene is left open where the match is weak. Clone size, where shown, is once, few, many, or a class for clones that have expanded.

d_call j_call clone_size v_call cdr3_nt cdr3_aa
NA TRBJ1-2 NA TRBV5-1 TGCGCCAGCAGCCTCAGGGCGGACTATGGCTACACCTTC CASSLRADYGYTF
NA TRBJ2-5 NA TRBV5-1 TGCGCCAGCAGCCCGACTAGAGCTCAAGAGACCCAGTACTTC CASSPTRAQETQYF
TRBD1 TRBJ1-6 NA TRBV19 TGTGCCAGTAGTGCTACAGGGGGCGCTAATTCACCCCTCCACTTT CASSATGGANSPLHF
NA TRBJ2-7 NA TRBV7-9 TGTGCCAGCAGCTTGTCCGGAGGCAGCTACGAGCAGTACTTC CASSLSGGSYEQYF
NA TRBJ2-2 NA TRBV18 TGTGCCAGCTCAGCTTACCTGGGTGGCGGGATGAACACCGGGGAGCTGTTTTTT CASSAYLGGGMNTGELFF
NA TRBJ2-1 NA TRBV6-5 TGTGCCAGCAGTTACCCGTTGAGCTCCTACAATGAGCAGTTCTTC CASSYPLSSYNEQFF
NA TRBJ1-2 NA TRBV5-4 TGTGCCAGCAGCTTACAGGGTCCTCTCTATGGCTACACCTTC CASSLQGPLYGYTF
NA TRBJ2-3 NA TRBV2 TGTGCCAGCAGTGCTCCGGGACCGACCACAGATACGCAGTATTTT CASSAPGPTTDTQYF
NA TRBJ2-3 few TRBV9 TGTGCCAGCAGCGGTGGTGGCGGCACCAGCACAGATACGCAGTATTTT CASSGGGGTSTDTQYF
NA TRBJ1-5 NA TRBV6-4 TGTGCCAGCAGCGCAGGACTCTATCAGCCCCAGCATTTT CASSAGLYQPQHF
TRBD1 TRBJ2-2 once TRBV2 TGTGCCAGCTGGGACAGGGGGCTCACCGGGGAGCTGTTTTTT CASWDRGLTGELFF
NA TRBJ1-2 once TRBV7-9 TGTGCCAGCAGCCCCCTAGACAGCCTCTATGGCTACACCTTC CASSPLDSLYGYTF
NA TRBJ2-7 medium-sized TRBV6-6 TGTGCCAGCAGTGACCCCTACGAGCAGTACTTC CASSDPYEQYF
NA TRBJ1-2 NA TRBV25-1 TGTGCCAGCAGTGAAACCCGGACAGCTAACTATGGCTACACCTTC CASSETRTANYGYTF
NA TRBJ1-2 NA TRBV27 TGTGCCAGCAGTCCCTGGCCAGCCACTAAGGACTATGGCTACACCTTC CASSPWPATKDYGYTF
TRBD2 TRBJ2-7 NA TRBV6-5 TGTGCCAGCAGTCCCGGCGTAGCGGGAGAGGAGCAGTACTTC CASSPGVAGEEQYF
TRBD1 TRBJ2-7 NA TRBV18 TGTGCCAGCTCACCACCGACAGGGGCAGGGGAGCAGTACTTC CASSPPTGAGEQYF
NA TRBJ2-1 medium-sized TRBV5-1 TGCGCCAGCCAAAGCCAGGGAGGTGGCAATGAGCAGTTCTTC CASQSQGGGNEQFF
NA TRBJ2-7 medium-sized TRBV5-1 TGCGCCAGCAGCAGGACGGAGTTTGGCTACGAGCAGTACTTC CASSRTEFGYEQYF
TRBD1 TRBJ1-3 NA TRBV4-2 TGTGCCAGCAGCCCTTGGGACAGGTCCCGAGGGAACACCATATATTTT CASSPWDRSRGNTIYF
NA TRBJ2-2 few TRBV11-2 TGTGCCAGCAGTTCTATCGCCGGTAGGGGGTTATCCGGGGAGCTGTTTTTT CASSSIAGRGLSGELFF
TRBD1 TRBJ2-7 few TRBV27 TGTGCCAGCAAAATTCGGACAGGCCTCTACGAGCAGTACTTC CASKIRTGLYEQYF